The clone carrying this TCR beta chain was counted only a few times. The sample comes from a study of cytomegalovirus exposure and HLA in healthy donors. Primers included in the PCR were 60 Vbeta and 13 Jbeta primers. TCRdb's table, derived via immunoSEQ multiplex PCR, lists solely in-frame clones and lacks some. The repertoire holds 90,000 to 120,000 clones, with less than 85% as singletons. The CDR3 spans 13 residues. Trimming cost V 3 bases and J 2 bases, with 7 bases left between them. Germline CDR1 reads ENHRY; CDR2 reads SYGVKD. This sequence originates from a man between 18 and 35 years old in good health and CMV-seronegative. V is TRBV10-3 and J is TRBJ1-2; tentatively, D is TRBD1 (5 bases). Source material: PBMCs. The CDR3 nucleotides are TGTGCCATCAGTGAAAGGGGCAACTATGGCTACACCTTC. Translated: CAISERGNYGYTF.